Listed below are T cell receptor beta chains from one sample, sequenced in a study of blood T cell repertoires in COVID-19. The data were produced by immunoSEQ multiplex PCR, yet TCRdb's version contains in-frame clones alone and is incomplete. Among about 34,000 clones listed, approximately 83% were seen once. The sequenced sample was peripheral blood. The receptors come from a woman aged 55-70 years with active COVID-19. Each CDR3 is given with its conserved first and last residue. Each record gives: CDR3 protein, CDR3 DNA, J gene, D gene, clone size, V gene. D genes are given only for firm matches. The size field is filled for only some rows; it gives once, few, many or a size class.

CDR3 protein: CVTVSNTEAFF; CDR3 DNA: TGTGTGACAGTTTCGAACACTGAAGCTTTCTTT; J gene: TRBJ1-1; D gene: -; clone size: -; V gene: TRBV28
CDR3 protein: CASSAGQGGTNEKLFF; CDR3 DNA: TGCGCCAGCAGCGCCGGACAGGGGGGGACTAATGAAAAACTGTTTTTT; J gene: TRBJ1-4; D gene: TRBD1; clone size: once; V gene: TRBV5-1
CDR3 protein: CASSESEQYGYTF; CDR3 DNA: TGCGCCAGCAGTGAGTCTGAACAGTATGGCTACACCTTC; J gene: TRBJ1-2; D gene: -; clone size: -; V gene: TRBV10-1
CDR3 protein: CASSPRGGAYNEQFF; CDR3 DNA: TGTGCCAGCAGCCCTCGGGGGGGGGCGTACAATGAGCAGTTCTTC; J gene: TRBJ2-1; D gene: TRBD2; clone size: -; V gene: TRBV7-2
CDR3 protein: CASSKGGLGSPLHF; CDR3 DNA: TGTGCCAGCAGCAAGGGGGGGTTAGGATCACCCCTCCACTTT; J gene: TRBJ1-6; D gene: -; clone size: -; V gene: TRBV21-1
CDR3 protein: CASSPFRPREGSYEQYF; CDR3 DNA: TGTGCCAGTAGCCCTTTCCGACCGCGGGAGGGATCCTACGAGCAGTACTTC; J gene: TRBJ2-7; D gene: TRBD2; clone size: few; V gene: TRBV19
CDR3 protein: CASSRGIDRAYGYTF; CDR3 DNA: TGTGCCAGTAGTAGGGGGATCGACAGGGCCTATGGCTACACCTTC; J gene: TRBJ1-2; D gene: TRBD1; clone size: -; V gene: TRBV19
CDR3 protein: CATSVPGQGIYGYTF; CDR3 DNA: TGTGCCACCAGTGTCCCGGGACAGGGAATCTATGGCTACACCTTC; J gene: TRBJ1-2; D gene: TRBD1; clone size: -; V gene: TRBV24-1
CDR3 protein: CASSVYEQYF; CDR3 DNA: TGTGCCAGCAGCGTATACGAGCAGTACTTC; J gene: TRBJ2-7; D gene: -; clone size: -; V gene: TRBV11-1
CDR3 protein: CASSGGTSGGRTYNEQFF; CDR3 DNA: TGTGCCAGCAGCGGCGGGACTAGCGGGGGTCGAACCTACAATGAGCAGTTCTTC; J gene: TRBJ2-1; D gene: TRBD2; clone size: -; V gene: TRBV9
CDR3 protein: CAWSTSYNQPQHF; CDR3 DNA: TGTGCCTGGAGTACATCTTACAATCAGCCCCAGCATTTT; J gene: TRBJ1-5; D gene: -; clone size: -; V gene: TRBV30
CDR3 protein: CASSPGGSGGVQETQYF; CDR3 DNA: TGCGCCAGCAGCCCCGGGGGGAGCGGGGGGGTCCAAGAGACCCAGTACTTC; J gene: TRBJ2-5; D gene: TRBD2; clone size: -; V gene: TRBV5-1
CDR3 protein: CASRPTSGLANEQFF; CDR3 DNA: TGCGCCAGCAGACCAACTAGCGGGCTCGCCAATGAGCAGTTCTTC; J gene: TRBJ2-1; D gene: TRBD2; clone size: -; V gene: TRBV5-1
CDR3 protein: CASSLGGSGRASYNEQFF; CDR3 DNA: TGCGCCAGCAGCCTGGGGGGGAGCGGGAGGGCCTCCTACAATGAGCAGTTCTTC; J gene: TRBJ2-1; D gene: TRBD2; clone size: -; V gene: TRBV5-1
CDR3 protein: CASSPPWLAENNEQFF; CDR3 DNA: TGTGCCAGCTCACCACCGTGGCTAGCGGAGAACAATGAGCAGTTCTTC; J gene: TRBJ2-1; D gene: TRBD2; clone size: once; V gene: TRBV18
CDR3 protein: CASSEMRTGRYGYTF; CDR3 DNA: TGTGCCAGCAGTGAAATGAGGACAGGGAGATATGGCTACACCTTC; J gene: TRBJ1-2; D gene: TRBD1; clone size: -; V gene: TRBV2
CDR3 protein: CASSVDGVVHQPQHF; CDR3 DNA: TGTGCCAGCAGCGTAGATGGAGTAGTGCATCAGCCCCAGCATTTT; J gene: TRBJ1-5; D gene: -; clone size: -; V gene: TRBV9
CDR3 protein: CASTRDRGSPLHF; CDR3 DNA: TGTGCCAGCACCCGGGACAGGGGTTCACCCCTCCACTTT; J gene: TRBJ1-6; D gene: TRBD1; clone size: once; V gene: TRBV2
CDR3 protein: CAWSPGSDTQYF; CDR3 DNA: TGTGCCTGGTCCCCAGGGTCAGATACGCAGTATTTT; J gene: TRBJ2-3; D gene: -; clone size: -; V gene: TRBV30
CDR3 protein: CASKPMTGGYEQYF; CDR3 DNA: TGTGCCAGCAAACCAATGACGGGGGGCTACGAGCAGTACTTC; J gene: TRBJ2-7; D gene: TRBD2; clone size: -; V gene: TRBV7-9
CDR3 protein: CAWSVPTDRGSGGYTF; CDR3 DNA: TGTGCCTGGAGTGTCCCCACGGACAGGGGGTCTGGTGGCTACACCTTC; J gene: TRBJ1-2; D gene: TRBD1; clone size: -; V gene: TRBV30
CDR3 protein: CASSDGNQGFEKLFF; CDR3 DNA: TGTGCCAGCAGTGACGGCAATCAGGGATTTGAAAAACTGTTTTTT; J gene: TRBJ1-4; D gene: -; clone size: -; V gene: TRBV2
CDR3 protein: CASSLGNRGGNNEKLFF; CDR3 DNA: TGCGCCAGCAGCTTGGGGAACAGGGGCGGGAATAATGAAAAACTGTTTTTT; J gene: TRBJ1-4; D gene: TRBD1; clone size: -; V gene: TRBV5-1
CDR3 protein: CASSQDGTKGFYVGEQFF; CDR3 DNA: TGCGCCAGCAGCCAAGATGGGACTAAGGGTTTTTATGTGGGGGAGCAGTTCTTC; J gene: TRBJ2-1; D gene: TRBD2; clone size: once; V gene: TRBV4-1
CDR3 protein: CASSEYRGLEQYF; CDR3 DNA: TGTGCCAGCAGTGAATATAGGGGGCTCGAGCAGTACTTC; J gene: TRBJ2-7; D gene: TRBD1; clone size: -; V gene: TRBV6-1
CDR3 protein: CASSYWQGGNIQYF; CDR3 DNA: TGTGCCAGCAGTTATTGGCAGGGAGGGAACATTCAGTACTTC; J gene: TRBJ2-4; D gene: TRBD2; clone size: once; V gene: TRBV6-2/TRBV6-3
CDR3 protein: CATSDLGGSDTDTQYF; CDR3 DNA: TGTGCCACCAGTGATTTAGGCGGCAGTGATACAGATACGCAGTATTTT; J gene: TRBJ2-3; D gene: -; clone size: -; V gene: TRBV24-1
CDR3 protein: CASSKTGGSDTQYF; CDR3 DNA: TGTGCCAGCAGTAAAACAGGGGGATCAGATACGCAGTATTTT; J gene: TRBJ2-3; D gene: TRBD1; clone size: -; V gene: TRBV6-5
CDR3 protein: CASSLEGLPMETQYF; CDR3 DNA: TGTGCCAGCAGCTTAGAAGGACTGCCCATGGAGACCCAGTACTTC; J gene: TRBJ2-5; D gene: -; clone size: -; V gene: TRBV7-9
CDR3 protein: CASSAGGPTETQYF; CDR3 DNA: TGTGCCAGCAGCGCGGGGGGGCCAACGGAGACCCAGTACTTC; J gene: TRBJ2-5; D gene: TRBD2; clone size: few; V gene: TRBV5-6
CDR3 protein: CASRSPTGRSNQPQHF; CDR3 DNA: TGTGCCAGCAGATCACCGACAGGGCGAAGCAATCAGCCCCAGCATTTT; J gene: TRBJ1-5; D gene: TRBD1; clone size: -; V gene: TRBV28
CDR3 protein: CASSTNRGRGTEAFF; CDR3 DNA: TGTGCCAGCAGTACGAATAGGGGGCGAGGCACTGAAGCTTTCTTT; J gene: TRBJ1-1; D gene: TRBD1; clone size: medium-sized; V gene: TRBV27
CDR3 protein: CASSLRLAPTYEQYF; CDR3 DNA: TGTGCCAGCAGTTTAAGACTAGCGCCCACCTACGAGCAGTACTTC; J gene: TRBJ2-7; D gene: TRBD2; clone size: -; V gene: TRBV28
CDR3 protein: CASSSPSRGYGYTF; CDR3 DNA: TGTGCCAGCAGTTCCCCGTCCCGGGGGTATGGCTACACCTTC; J gene: TRBJ1-2; D gene: -; clone size: -; V gene: TRBV28
CDR3 protein: CASSAGTGTDTQYF; CDR3 DNA: TGTGCCAGCTCAGCCGGGACAGGGACAGATACGCAGTATTTT; J gene: TRBJ2-3; D gene: TRBD1; clone size: once; V gene: TRBV18
CDR3 protein: CASSRDRAYEQYF; CDR3 DNA: TGTGCCAGTAGTCGGGACAGGGCCTACGAGCAGTACTTC; J gene: TRBJ2-7; D gene: TRBD1; clone size: few; V gene: TRBV19
CDR3 protein: CASSVAGWNEQFF; CDR3 DNA: TGTGCCAGCAGCGTAGCCGGGTGGAATGAGCAGTTCTTC; J gene: TRBJ2-1; D gene: -; clone size: -; V gene: TRBV9
CDR3 protein: CASSFQGTNEKLFF; CDR3 DNA: TGTGCCAGCAGCTTCCAGGGAACTAATGAAAAACTGTTTTTT; J gene: TRBJ1-4; D gene: -; clone size: -; V gene: TRBV5-6
CDR3 protein: CASSVGASGIADTQYF; CDR3 DNA: TGTGCCAGCAGTGTAGGGGCTAGCGGGATCGCAGATACGCAGTATTTT; J gene: TRBJ2-3; D gene: TRBD2; clone size: -; V gene: TRBV6-1
CDR3 protein: CATSKDGTYNEQFF; CDR3 DNA: TGTGCCACCAGTAAAGACGGGACCTACAATGAGCAGTTCTTC; J gene: TRBJ2-1; D gene: -; clone size: -; V gene: TRBV15
CDR3 protein: CASSQASGSSTDTQYF; CDR3 DNA: TGTGCCAGCAGCCAGGCTAGCGGAAGTTCCACAGATACGCAGTATTTT; J gene: TRBJ2-3; D gene: TRBD2; clone size: once; V gene: TRBV14
CDR3 protein: CASSAQGSGANVLTF; CDR3 DNA: TGTGCCAGCAGCGCACAGGGATCTGGGGCCAACGTCCTGACTTTC; J gene: TRBJ2-6; D gene: -; clone size: few; V gene: TRBV7-2
CDR3 protein: CASSFVTRGQPQHF; CDR3 DNA: TGTGCCAGCAGTTTTGTAACACGTGGTCAGCCCCAGCATTTT; J gene: TRBJ1-5; D gene: -; clone size: once; V gene: TRBV28
CDR3 protein: CASSVGVMGSAGGELFF; CDR3 DNA: TGTGCCAGCAGCGTAGGGGTTATGGGGAGTGCTGGCGGGGAGCTGTTTTTT; J gene: TRBJ2-2; D gene: -; clone size: -; V gene: TRBV9
CDR3 protein: CATWTGHYNSPLHF; CDR3 DNA: TGTGCCACTTGGACAGGGCACTATAATTCACCCCTCCACTTT; J gene: TRBJ1-6; D gene: TRBD1; clone size: -; V gene: TRBV28
CDR3 protein: CASSEVIGGANTEAFF; CDR3 DNA: TGTGCCAGCAGTGAAGTAATTGGGGGGGCGAACACTGAAGCTTTCTTT; J gene: TRBJ1-1; D gene: -; clone size: -; V gene: TRBV6-1
CDR3 protein: CASSRGTHTDTQYF; CDR3 DNA: TGCGCCAGCAGCCGGGGGACCCACACAGATACGCAGTATTTT; J gene: TRBJ2-3; D gene: -; clone size: -; V gene: TRBV5-1
CDR3 protein: CASSPPGLAAYNEQFF; CDR3 DNA: TGTGCCAGCTCACCACCGGGGCTAGCGGCCTACAATGAGCAGTTCTTC; J gene: TRBJ2-1; D gene: TRBD2; clone size: -; V gene: TRBV18
CDR3 protein: CASSPSKQGIGANVLTF; CDR3 DNA: TGTGCCAGCTCACCAAGCAAACAGGGGATAGGGGCCAACGTCCTGACTTTC; J gene: TRBJ2-6; D gene: TRBD1; clone size: -; V gene: TRBV18
CDR3 protein: CAWRWKGQANYGYTF; CDR3 DNA: TGTGCCTGGAGGTGGAAGGGACAGGCTAACTATGGCTACACCTTC; J gene: TRBJ1-2; D gene: TRBD1; clone size: -; V gene: TRBV30
CDR3 protein: CASSETSGLRNEQFF; CDR3 DNA: TGTGCCAGCAGCGAGACTAGCGGGCTCAGGAATGAGCAGTTCTTC; J gene: TRBJ2-1; D gene: TRBD2; clone size: -; V gene: TRBV6-5
CDR3 protein: CASSLQDRGLGELFF; CDR3 DNA: TGCGCCAGCAGCCTCCAGGACAGGGGGCTAGGGGAGCTGTTTTTT; J gene: TRBJ2-2; D gene: TRBD1; clone size: -; V gene: TRBV4-1